Listed below are T cell receptor beta chains from one sample, sequenced in a study of T cells in Graves' hyperthyroidism and ophthalmopathy. Via MiXCR, TCRdb re-called the multiplex PCR reads, giving one row per CDR3 protein. The data show some 510,000 distinct CDR3 sequences, about 20% seen once. Sequencing was performed on blood. Receptors originate from a man younger than 35 with Graves' hyperthyroidism. The CDR3 runs from the conserved cysteine through the conserved F or W. The D gene is left open where the match is weak. Rows may omit the clone size; those that give it use once, few, many or a size class.

clone_size	v_call	j_call	d_call	cdr3_nt	cdr3_aa
few	TRBV4-1	TRBJ2-2	-	TGCGCCAGCAGCCTAACCTGGACGGTTAACACCGGGGAGCTGTTTTTT	CASSLTWTVNTGELFF
few	TRBV12-3/TRBV12-4	TRBJ2-7	TRBD2	TGTGCCAGCAGTTCGGGACTAGCGGGGGGTAGGAACGAGCAGTACTTC	CASSSGLAGGRNEQYF
many	TRBV19	TRBJ1-6	-	TGTGCCAGTACCGGCACAGGGCTTAATTCACCCCTCCACTTT	CASTGTGLNSPLHF
few	TRBV5-1	TRBJ1-2	-	TGCGCCAGCAGAGGGGGAACCCCAAACTATGGCTACACCTTC	CASRGGTPNYGYTF
-	TRBV27	TRBJ2-3	TRBD2	TGTGCCAGTCATACAGGACTAGGCACAGATACGCAGTATTTT	CASHTGLGTDTQYF
many	TRBV5-6	TRBJ1-1	-	TGTGCCAGCAGCTTCCTCGGGGATTTGAACACTGAAGCTTTCTTT	CASSFLGDLNTEAFF
many	TRBV6-5	TRBJ2-7	-	TGTGCCAGCAGAAAGACGGGGTCCTACGAGCAGTACTTC	CASRKTGSYEQYF
-	TRBV6-2/TRBV6-3	TRBJ1-1	TRBD1	TGTGCCAGCAGTCCAATTACCCCGGGACAGTACACTGAAGCTTTCTTT	CASSPITPGQYTEAFF
-	TRBV2	TRBJ1-2	-	TGTGCCAGCAGAGACAACCCGGGAAGCCTTGAGGGTGGCTACACCTTC	CASRDNPGSLEGGYTF
many	TRBV6-5	TRBJ1-1	-	TGTGCCAGCGTCATCCCCGGGCCCCAGAACACTGAAGCTTTCTTT	CASVIPGPQNTEAFF
many	TRBV11-2	TRBJ1-1	TRBD1	TGTGCCAGCAGCTCAACTTTGGGACAGGGGGCCGCTGAAGCTTTCTTT	CASSSTLGQGAAEAFF
-	TRBV12-3/TRBV12-4	TRBJ2-2	TRBD1	TGTGCCAGCAGTGGACAGGGAAACGGGGAGCTGTTTTTT	CASSGQGNGELFF
many	TRBV15	TRBJ2-7	TRBD2	TGTGCCACCAGCAGAGATGCTGGGGGGGACGAGCAGTACTTC	CATSRDAGGDEQYF
many	TRBV6-5	TRBJ1-5	-	TGTGCCAGCAGTTCACCAAACTCGGGGAATCAGCCCCAGCATTTT	CASSSPNSGNQPQHF
many	TRBV12-3/TRBV12-4	TRBJ1-1	-	TGTGCCAGCAGTCCCAGGGAAACACGTGCAGCTTTCTTT	CASSPRETRAAFF
-	TRBV28	TRBJ1-1	-	TGTGCCAGCAGTCGAGCCAACAGGGTCGGAGCTTTCTTT	CASSRANRVGAFF
many	TRBV27	TRBJ2-3	-	TGTGCCAGCAGCCTACAGGGTTTCACAGATACGCAGTATTTT	CASSLQGFTDTQYF
-	TRBV4-1	TRBJ1-1	-	TGCGCCAGCAGCCAGCCTGGGGTGGGGAACACTGAAGCTTTCTTT	CASSQPGVGNTEAFF
many	TRBV28	TRBJ2-4	TRBD1	TGTGCCAGCAGTAGACAGGGTCCAAACATTCAGTACTTC	CASSRQGPNIQYF
many	TRBV19	TRBJ1-1	-	TGTGCCAGTCACTTGGCGGGGACCGTGAACACTGAAGCTTTCTTT	CASHLAGTVNTEAFF
many	TRBV28	TRBJ1-1	-	TGTGCCAGCAGTCCCCAGGAGATGAGAAACACTGAAGCTTTCTTT	CASSPQEMRNTEAFF
many	TRBV6-1	TRBJ1-1	-	TGTGCCAGCAGTGATCGACCGATGAACACTGAAGCTTTCTTT	CASSDRPMNTEAFF
many	TRBV10-1	TRBJ1-1	TRBD1	TGCGCCAGCAGTGAGTCACAGGGGTCTAACGGAGCTTTCTTT	CASSESQGSNGAFF
many	TRBV27	TRBJ2-6	TRBD1	TGTGCCAGCAGTCATAGAAGGGACAGGGACCTTCCTGGGGCCAACGTCCTGACTTTC	CASSHRRDRDLPGANVLTF
few	TRBV7-3	TRBJ2-5	TRBD2	TGTGCCAGCGGACTAGCGGGAGATGAGACCCAGTACTTC	CASGLAGDETQYF
many	TRBV12-3/TRBV12-4	TRBJ1-5	-	TGTGCCAGCACCCCAGGGACCGGGAATCAGCCCCAGCATTTT	CASTPGTGNQPQHF
many	TRBV30	TRBJ1-5	-	TGTGCCTGGAGTGTAAGGAGCCTTCCCAATCAGCCCCAGCATTTT	CAWSVRSLPNQPQHF
-	TRBV11-2	TRBJ1-6	-	TGTGCCAGCAGCAGGACCGTCAGCTCCTATAATTCACCCCTCCACTTT	CASSRTVSSYNSPLHF
many	TRBV7-2	TRBJ2-2	-	TGTGCCAGCAGCTTAGCATGGAACACCGGGGAGCTGTTTTTT	CASSLAWNTGELFF
many	TRBV20-1	TRBJ2-2	TRBD2	TGCAGTGCTAGAGCCCTTGGGACTAGCAACACCGGGGAGCTGTTTTTT	CSARALGTSNTGELFF
many	TRBV11-2	TRBJ2-2	-	TGTGCCAGCAGCAAGGTTGACACTAACACCGGGGAGCTGTTTTTT	CASSKVDTNTGELFF
few	TRBV5-6	TRBJ2-5	TRBD2	TGTGCCAGCAGCTCCCAGCGGGGGTCCCAAGAGACCCAGTACTTC	CASSSQRGSQETQYF
many	TRBV7-3	TRBJ2-5	TRBD2	TGTGCCAGCAGCCCAACTACTATCGCGGCGGGGGGGCTTGTAGTTGGAGAGACCCAGTACTTC	CASSPTTIAAGGLVVGETQYF